Shown below are 11 T cell receptor beta chains from a single sample sequenced in a study of identical twins. A single record per CDR3 protein comes from TCRdb applying MiXCR to the 5' RACE reads. This sample yields 700,000 or so distinct CDR3 sequences, of which roughly 20% are seen a single time; approximately 4.3% belongs to the top ten. A further study also used this sample, focusing on T cells expressing NK-cell markers.

Sequencing was carried out using PBMCs. These receptors were taken from a woman aged 18-29 years in good health.

The CDR3 sequence is CASSLRDTEGYEQYF. The CDR3 bases are TGTGCCAGCAGCTTAAGGGACACTGAGGGCTACGAGCAGTACTTC. The V call is TRBV11-2, the J call TRBJ2-7; possible D gene TRBD1, 6 bases. V lost 2 bases and J lost 3, with 14 bases in between. The CDR3 consists of 15 residues. The germline CDR1 and CDR2 sequences are SGHAT and FQNNGV.

This clonotype has more than one count but fewer than ten. The rearrangement links TRBV5-1 to TRBJ2-5; tentatively, D is TRBD1 or TRBD2 (5 bases each). V was cut by 4 bases and J by 5 bases, with 21 bases left in between. CDR1 and CDR2 from the germline V gene are SGHRS and YFSETQ. The CDR3 is made up of 16 amino acids. In DNA form, the CDR3 reads TGCGCCAGCAGCGGGTCCTATGCCGGGGCCGGGGAGACCCAGTACTTC. This translates into CASSGSYAGAGETQYF.

This clonotype has only a few counts. V is TRBV12-3 or TRBV12-4 and J is TRBJ2-5, with unresolved D. The CDR3 sequence is 14 residues long. The V end was cut by 4 bases, the J end by 4 bases, with 13 bases between. CDR3 sequence: CASSWKTIGETQYF. The CDR3 DNA sequence: TGTGCCAGCAGTTGGAAAACAATTGGAGAGACCCAGTACTTC.

The gene calls are TRBV12-3 or TRBV12-4 and TRBJ2-1; D possibly corresponds to TRBD2 (5 bases). V gave up 6 bases and J gave up 0 bases, with 21 bases separating them. The CDR3 has 18 amino acids. This CDR3 reads CASRSSFERESSYNEQFF. CDR3 nucleotides: TGTGCCAGCAGATCCAGCTTCGAGAGGGAGAGCTCCTACAATGAGCAGTTCTTC.

Ten or more counts support this clonotype. The chain employs TRBV6-5 and TRBJ1-2; TRBD1 matches 7 bases. Germline V gene data show CDR1 as MNHEY and CDR2 as SVGAGI. This CDR3 is 14 amino acids long. J gave up 3 bases and V 3 bases, and 4 bases lay outside the gene matches. This CDR3 reads CASSYDREDYGYTF. DNA of the CDR3: TGTGCCAGCAGTTATGACAGGGAGGACTATGGCTACACCTTC.

The CDR3 DNA follows: TGTGCCAGCAGCTCAACCGTTTCAGGGAAGATATCCTACGAGCAGTACTTC. This gives the protein CASSSTVSGKISYEQYF. The genes are TRBV7-9 and TRBJ2-7; possible D gene TRBD1, 5 bases. Per germline, CDR1 SEHNR and CDR2 FQNEAQ (reference sequence). This CDR3 is 17 amino acids long. V was pared by 4 bases and J by 1 base, with 20 bases between.

There are many counts of this clonotype. The chain combines TRBV20-1 with TRBJ1-1, with no clear D. Trimming removed 3 bases at V and 1 base at J, with 9 bases between. This CDR3 has 13 residues. The germline gives CDR1 DFQATT, CDR2 SNEGSKA (reference sequence). As DNA, the CDR3 is TGCAGTGCTAGTCGATCCCCGAACACTGAAGCTTTCTTT. Translation gives CSASRSPNTEAFF.

This clonotype showed up just a few times. This chain's CDR3 is CATTSELGAGEVQYF. As DNA, the CDR3 is TGTGCCACCACCTCCGAGCTGGGGGCCGGAGAGGTGCAGTACTTC. The chain couples TRBV24-1 to TRBJ2-7; weak D call: TRBD1 (6 bases). With 8 bases removed from V and 9 bases from J, the gap between germline ends came to 25 bases. The CDR3 extends over 15 amino acids. Per germline, CDR1 KGHDR and CDR2 SFDVKD.

This clonotype was found a few times. The gene calls are TRBV12-3 or TRBV12-4 and TRBJ2-1; D unclear. The CDR3 has 11 amino acids. V was pared by 4 bases and J by 8 bases, with 6 bases between. The CDR3 spells CASSYRYEQFF. The DNA for the CDR3 is TGTGCCAGCAGTTATCGCTATGAGCAGTTCTTC.

The V gene is TRBV20-1, the J gene TRBJ2-1; TRBD1 matches at 8 bases. CDR1 and CDR2 (germline): DFQATT, SNEGSKA (reference sequence). CDR3 size: 16 residues. The trim removed 4 bases at V and 9 bases at J, leaving 17 bases unmatched. CDR3 residues: CSATENYRGVMGEQFF. DNA for the CDR3: TGCAGTGCTACCGAAAACTACAGGGGGGTTATGGGTGAGCAGTTCTTC.

The gene calls are TRBV20-1 and TRBJ1-2; D is uncertain. Trimming cost V 6 bases and J 1 base, with 6 bases left between them. Germline CDR1 and CDR2: DFQATT and SNEGSKA (reference sequence). This CDR3 region has 11 residues. The CDR3: CSAHHNYGYTF. Here the CDR3 DNA reads TGCAGTGCCCACCATAACTATGGCTACACCTTC.